The clone carrying this T cell receptor (beta chain) was found many times. In germline, CDR1 is LGHDT, CDR2 YNNKEL (reference sequence). Trimming left V 0 bases short and J 4 bases short, with 12 bases between. This CDR3 region has 15 residues. The use of a sample-barcoded 5' primer and a J-beta primer mix characterized a second PCR of roughly 6 to 11 cycles. MiXCR was run by TCRdb on the 5' RACE reads, yielding one entry per CDR3 protein. The repertoire holds 630,000 or so distinct CDR3 sequences, around 31% seen once, with approximately 14% in the top ten. The data are from a study of blood T cells in healthy people across ages.

The receptor's source is a woman of 80 years or more in good health. The specimen sequenced was blood. The J gene is TRBJ1-2, the V gene TRBV3-1; D remains ambiguous. The CDR3 bases are TGTGCCAGCAGCCAAGATGGTCCAGGTGGCTATGGCTACACCTTC. It encodes CASSQDGPGGYGYTF. The complete variable domain, with remaining parts taken from reference TRBV3-1 and TRBJ1-2, reads DTAVSQTPKYLVTQMGNDKSIKCEQNLGHDTMYWYKQDSKKFLKIMFSYNNKELIINETVPNRFSPKSPDKAHLNLHINSLELGDSAVYFCASSQDGPGGYGYTFGSGTRLTVV.